This T cell receptor (beta chain) was captured in a study of regulatory T cells in long-lasting Graves disease. Study results and limitations: Only a small sample size was used, which may have cut accuracy. Newly diagnosed disease favored TRBV20-1 and TRBJ2-1 over persistent disease.

The CDR3 contains 16 residues. Per the germline V gene, CDR1 is MDHEN and CDR2 is SYDVKM. Deletions cut 7 bases from V and 0 bases from J, with 13 bases between. The sample's time point: newly diagnosed GD, antithyroid drugs for less than 3 months. Following extraction of RNA from PBMCs, that RNA was used to make the TCR library. HTBI primers from iRepertoire and Arm-PCR of CDR3 regions yielded the TCR beta libraries. TCRdb re-called the multiplex PCR reads with MiXCR, one entry per CDR3 protein. The repertoire has a few hundred thousand distinct CDR3 sequences, approximately 15% of them found once; the top ten carry approximately 7.6%. This clonotype was counted ten times or more. Its antigen remains unidentified. These sequences were also reported in another study, on T cells in Graves' hyperthyroidism and ophthalmopathy. This second study says: The TCR CDR3 first-round RT-PCR relied on the HTBI primer set.

V and J are TRBV28 and TRBJ1-6; D remains ambiguous. The sequence came from a woman between 40 and 50 years old with Graves disease. The material was peripheral blood mononuclear cells (PBMCs), obtained at new diagnosis, from a patient treated with antithyroid drugs. The CDR3 nucleotides are TGTGCCAGCACTCCGACGGGAAGCTCCTATAATTCACCCCTCCACTTT. Translating gives CASTPTGSSYNSPLHF.